Listed below are T cell receptor beta chains from one sample, sequenced in a study of T cells in localized non-small cell lung cancer. Profiling relied on immunoSEQ multiplex PCR, and the TCRdb table lists in-frame clones only, not all of them. The data hold 45,000 to 65,000 clones, with 70% to 90% observed a single time. The material was peripheral blood, obtained before any cancer treatment. Source of these receptors: a man aged 40 to 75 with stage I squamous cell lung carcinoma. The CDR3 runs from the conserved cysteine through the conserved F or W. D genes are given only for firm matches. Some rows mark clone size as missing; the rest say once, few, many or name a class of expanded clone.

clone size,D gene,V gene,J gene,CDR3 protein,CDR3 DNA
-,TRBD2,TRBV11-3,TRBJ2-1,CASSSTSGLVFF,TGTGCCAGCAGCTCCACTAGCGGCCTAGTGTTCTTC
-,-,TRBV10-3,TRBJ2-5,CAISESKTPQETQYF,TGTGCCATCAGTGAGTCGAAAACACCTCAAGAGACCCAGTACTTC
-,TRBD1,TRBV7-2,TRBJ1-2,CASSPPRTGDGYTF,TGTGCCAGCAGCCCCCCTCGGACAGGGGATGGCTACACCTTC
-,-,TRBV10-3,TRBJ1-1,CAISFSLGNTEAFF,TGTGCCATCAGTTTCAGCCTCGGGAACACTGAAGCTTTCTTT
-,TRBD1,TRBV11-2,TRBJ2-1,CASSHLRDRARNEQFF,TGTGCCAGCAGCCACCTCCGGGACAGGGCCCGGAATGAGCAGTTCTTC
-,-,TRBV11-3,TRBJ1-1,CASSLDGITEAFF,TGTGCCAGCAGCTTAGACGGGATCACGGAAGCTTTCTTT
-,TRBD1,TRBV10-3,TRBJ2-1,CAIRSAQGAYNEQFF,TGTGCCATCAGGTCTGCGCAGGGGGCCTACAATGAGCAGTTCTTC
-,TRBD1,TRBV11-2,TRBJ2-1,CASSFGTGAYNEQFF,TGTGCCAGCAGCTTTGGGACAGGGGCGTACAATGAGCAGTTCTTC
few,-,TRBV29-1,TRBJ2-1,CSVEARAEQFF,TGCAGCGTTGAAGCCCGGGCTGAGCAGTTCTTC
-,-,TRBV5-6,TRBJ2-7,CASSPDSSYEQYF,TGTGCCAGCAGCCCTGATAGCTCCTACGAGCAGTACTTC
once,-,TRBV5-5,TRBJ2-3,CASSQMRDWGNTDTQYF,TGTGCCAGCAGCCAAATGCGAGACTGGGGGAACACAGATACGCAGTATTTT
once,-,TRBV9,TRBJ1-3,CASSVGGTGGGNTIYF,TGTGCCAGCAGCGTAGGAGGCACCGGGGGTGGAAACACCATATATTTT
-,-,TRBV10-1,TRBJ1-4,CASSGRLDEKLFF,TGCGCCAGCAGCGGCAGGTTGGATGAAAAACTGTTTTTT
-,-,TRBV29-1,TRBJ2-3,CSVEQSSTDTQYF,TGCAGCGTTGAACAGTCTAGCACAGATACGCAGTATTTT
-,-,TRBV28,TRBJ1-2,CASSLAGYGYTF,TGTGCCAGCAGTTTGGCCGGCTATGGCTACACCTTC
many,-,TRBV19,TRBJ1-4,CASTLTGQKKLFF,TGTGCCAGTACCCTTACCGGACAGAAAAAACTGTTTTTT
-,TRBD2,TRBV11-3,TRBJ2-3,CASSGLTAGGAQYF,TGTGCCAGCTCCGGACTTACAGCGGGAGGGGCGCAGTATTTT
-,-,TRBV9,TRBJ1-3,CASSVGGSSGNTIYF,TGTGCCAGCAGCGTTGGAGGGAGCTCTGGAAACACCATATATTTT
-,-,TRBV2,TRBJ2-2,CASSEGGITGELFF,TGTGCCAGCAGTGAAGGCGGGATTACCGGGGAGCTGTTTTTT
-,-,TRBV6-5,TRBJ2-7,CASSYQTPGTRNEQYF,TGTGCCAGCAGTTACCAAACACCCGGGACACGGAACGAGCAGTACTTC
-,-,TRBV21-1,TRBJ2-1,CASSKTGGSNEQFF,TGTGCCAGCAGCAAAACAGGGGGCAGCAATGAGCAGTTCTTC
-,TRBD2,TRBV10-3,TRBJ2-2,CAISAGLAETGELFF,TGTGCCATCAGTGCGGGACTAGCGGAGACCGGGGAGCTGTTTTTT
-,-,TRBV25-1,TRBJ2-2,CASSPRGGVGELFF,TGTGCCAGCAGCCCCAGGGGAGGCGTCGGGGAGCTGTTTTTT
-,TRBD2,TRBV9,TRBJ2-3,CASSVGWSGRGTDTQYF,TGTGCCAGCAGCGTAGGGTGGAGCGGGAGGGGTACAGATACGCAGTATTTT
-,-,TRBV6-5,TRBJ2-1,CASSPGVGQFF,TGTGCCAGCAGCCCCGGGGTAGGGCAGTTCTTC
-,-,TRBV7-9,TRBJ1-2,CASSYGEAGGYTF,TGTGCCAGCAGTTACGGGGAGGCAGGCGGCTACACCTTC
-,-,TRBV18,TRBJ2-2,CASSPPLGNTGELFF,TGTGCCAGCTCACCACCGCTAGGGAACACCGGGGAGCTGTTTTTT
-,-,TRBV2,TRBJ1-3,CASRPQGPGNTIYF,TGTGCCAGCCGTCCACAGGGCCCTGGAAACACCATATATTTT
once,TRBD2,TRBV7-9,TRBJ2-5,CASSSRAGEETQYF,TGTGCCAGCAGCTCCAGGGCGGGAGAGGAGACCCAGTACTTC
-,-,TRBV19,TRBJ1-5,CASSRGRDQPQHF,TGTGCCAGTAGTAGGGGGCGTGATCAGCCCCAGCATTTT
-,-,TRBV2,TRBJ1-4,CAGRTGVNEKLFF,TGTGCCGGGAGGACGGGGGTTAATGAAAAACTGTTTTTT
-,TRBD1,TRBV5-1,TRBJ1-5,CASSSTGGEQPQHF,TGCGCCAGCAGCTCGACAGGGGGCGAACAGCCCCAGCATTTT
-,TRBD1,TRBV13,TRBJ2-1,CASSLGGAGYNEQFF,TGTGCCAGCAGCCTAGGGGGCGCAGGCTACAATGAGCAGTTCTTC
-,-,TRBV18,TRBJ1-5,CASSPGPDQPQHF,TGTGCCAGCTCACCCGGCCCCGATCAGCCCCAGCATTTT
-,-,TRBV19,TRBJ2-4,CASSSRGSDKNIQYF,TGTGCCAGTAGTAGCCGAGGGAGTGACAAAAACATTCAGTACTTC
-,-,TRBV6-6,TRBJ2-7,CASSPRPLPSSYEQYF,TGTGCCAGCAGTCCTAGGCCCCTACCAAGCTCCTACGAGCAGTACTTC
-,-,TRBV11-2,TRBJ1-2,CASSLGPNYGYTF,TGTGCCAGCAGCTTAGGTCCTAACTATGGCTACACCTTC
-,-,TRBV7-2,TRBJ1-5,CASSLEARVNQPQHF,TGTGCCAGCAGCTTAGAGGCTCGGGTGAATCAGCCCCAGCATTTT
-,-,TRBV28,TRBJ1-3,CASSGGGNTIYF,TGTGCCAGCAGCGGAGGTGGAAACACCATATATTTT
-,TRBD1,TRBV28,TRBJ1-4,CASKGQFVEKLFF,TGTGCCAGCAAGGGACAGTTTGTGGAAAAACTGTTTTTT
-,TRBD2,TRBV6-1,TRBJ2-1,CASSEASGIGEQFF,TGTGCCAGCAGTGAAGCTAGCGGGATCGGTGAGCAGTTCTTC
-,-,TRBV5-6,TRBJ2-3,CASSFGQGGDTQYF,TGTGCCAGCAGCTTTGGTCAGGGTGGAGATACGCAGTATTTT
-,-,TRBV29-1,TRBJ1-1,CSVEGPLKVRSTEAFF,TGCAGCGTTGAAGGGCCCCTAAAGGTCCGGAGCACTGAAGCTTTCTTT